Listed here is a single T cell receptor beta chain. Antigen: not known. The sample comes from a study of beta chain features in type 1 diabetes. Overall study findings and caveats: People with Type 1 diabetes carried modestly yet significantly shorter TCRB CDR3s in all four CD4+ subsets.

Based on CD45RO/CCR7/CD25/CD127/CD95/CD27, CD4+ regulatory, stem cell-like memory, naive and central memory cells were sorted. CDR1 SGHTA and CDR2 FQGNSA come from the germline V gene. The CDR3 length is 15 residues. The V end was cut by 5 bases, the J end by 2 bases, with 13 bases between. Isolated RNA was reverse transcribed in full, so expressed TCRB transcripts were sequenced. Method: immunoSEQ multiplex PCR; TCRdb's copy keeps in-frame clones and lacks some. The sample has some 900,000 clones; roughly 15% are singletons. Sequenced sample: naive CD4+ T cells from blood. The chain uses TRBV7-2 and TRBJ1-3; a weak D match, TRBD1 (5 bases). The receptor was isolated from a woman in her late teens or twenties in good health. The CDR3 DNA reads as TGTGCCAGCAGCCTACTCGGGGGTACTGGAAACACCATATATTTT. As protein: CASSLLGGTGNTIYF.